The rows below give T cell receptor beta chains drawn from one sample of a study of blood T cell repertoires in COVID-19. Sequencing used immunoSEQ multiplex PCR; TCRdb keeps in-frame clones, though not all of them. The sample contains tens of thousands of clones, approximately 85% of which appear only once. The sample taken for sequencing was peripheral blood. These receptor sequences come from a man aged 70-80 years with acute or convalescent COVID-19. CDR3s include the opening cysteine and the closing phenylalanine or tryptophan. The D gene is left open where the match is weak. Clone size appears in some rows only: once, few, many, or a class for an expanded clone.

v_gene	j_gene	d_gene	abundance	CDR3aa	CDR3nt
TRBV6-5	TRBJ1-1	NA	few	CASSYSRNTEAFF	TGTGCCAGCAGTTACTCCAGGAACACTGAAGCTTTCTTT
TRBV11-2	TRBJ1-5	NA	once	CASSLGVAQGRNQPQHF	TGTGCCAGCAGCTTAGGCGTAGCGCAGGGGCGAAATCAACCCCAGCATTTT
TRBV18	TRBJ2-3	NA	NA	CASSPRGDTQYF	TGTGCCAGCTCACCCCGGGGAGATACGCAGTATTTT
TRBV9	TRBJ2-7	TRBD2	NA	CASSVGPSGRGGQYF	TGTGCCAGCAGCGTAGGTCCTAGCGGGAGAGGAGGGCAGTACTTC
TRBV5-4	TRBJ1-4	NA	NA	CASSLDSRSNEKLFF	TGTGCCAGCAGCCTAGACAGCCGGTCTAATGAAAAACTGTTTTTT
TRBV10-3	TRBJ1-1	TRBD1	NA	CAIRTGAAETEAFF	TGTGCCATCAGAACAGGGGCAGCGGAGACTGAAGCTTTCTTT
TRBV15	TRBJ2-5	NA	few	CATSRESGWETQYF	TGTGCCACCAGCAGAGAATCGGGGTGGGAGACCCAGTACTTC
TRBV18	TRBJ1-2	TRBD1	NA	CASSPATGGRGYTF	TGTGCCAGCTCACCAGCGACAGGGGGTAGGGGCTACACCTTC
TRBV28	TRBJ2-5	NA	NA	CASSLKSARETGRETQYF	TGTGCCAGCAGTTTAAAGTCGGCGAGGGAGACCGGGCGAGAGACCCAGTACTTC
TRBV18	TRBJ2-3	NA	few	CASKGGTDTQYF	TGTGCCAGCAAAGGGGGCACAGATACGCAGTATTTT
TRBV5-8	TRBJ1-5	NA	NA	CASRYPGMGYQPQHF	TGTGCCAGCAGATATCCAGGGATGGGGTATCAGCCCCAGCATTTT
TRBV5-8	TRBJ1-5	NA	few	CASSLGRINQPQHF	TGTGCCAGCAGCTTGGGGCGGATCAATCAGCCCCAGCATTTT
TRBV7-2	TRBJ1-1	TRBD1	once	CASSLETTGEAFF	TGTGCCAGCAGCTTAGAGACGACAGGGGAAGCTTTCTTT
TRBV14	TRBJ2-1	TRBD2	NA	CASSLAGAGSYNEQFF	TGTGCCAGCAGTCTAGCGGGAGCAGGGTCCTACAATGAGCAGTTCTTC
TRBV19	TRBJ1-6	TRBD1	NA	CASNQGAIPLHF	TGTGCCAGTAATCAGGGGGCGATCCCCCTCCACTTT
TRBV7-9	TRBJ2-1	TRBD2	NA	CASSILAGAYNEQFF	TGTGCCAGCAGCATACTAGCGGGAGCCTACAATGAGCAGTTCTTC
TRBV5-6	TRBJ1-2	NA	NA	CASSLRSSGVGNGYTF	TGTGCCAGCAGCCTGAGGTCTTCGGGGGTAGGGAATGGCTACACCTTC
TRBV5-1	TRBJ1-5	TRBD1	NA	CASSEGQPNQPQHF	TGCGCCAGCAGCGAGGGACAGCCTAATCAGCCCCAGCATTTT
TRBV11-3	TRBJ2-3	TRBD2	NA	CASSLGAGATDTQYF	TGTGCCAGCAGCTTAGGAGCGGGGGCCACAGATACGCAGTATTTT
TRBV25-1	TRBJ2-3	TRBD1	NA	CASSESGQGTQYF	TGTGCCAGCAGTGAATCAGGACAGGGAACGCAGTATTTT
TRBV15	TRBJ2-2	TRBD2	NA	CATSRGTGTSGRLGGELFF	TGTGCCACCAGCAGGGGTACCGGGACTAGCGGGAGACTTGGCGGGGAGCTGTTTTTT
TRBV24-1	TRBJ2-7	TRBD2	NA	CATSDLKASGYEQYF	TGTGCCACCAGTGATTTAAAGGCTAGCGGCTACGAGCAGTACTTC
TRBV19	TRBJ2-1	NA	NA	CASSLLLYNEQFF	TGTGCCAGTAGTCTGCTGCTATACAATGAGCAGTTCTTC
TRBV2	TRBJ1-5	TRBD1	NA	CASSGGTERNQPQHF	TGTGCCAGCAGTGGAGGGACAGAGCGCAATCAGCCCCAGCATTTT
TRBV10-2	TRBJ1-3	TRBD1	few	CASRPDRGSGNTIYF	TGCGCCAGCAGACCCGACAGGGGCTCTGGAAACACCATATATTTT
TRBV6-5	TRBJ1-2	NA	NA	CASSQGTLRGYTF	TGTGCCAGCAGCCAGGGCACATTACGGGGCTACACCTTC
TRBV9	TRBJ2-1	NA	NA	CASSVAGSHNEQFF	TGTGCCAGCAGCGTAGCTGGCTCTCACAATGAGCAGTTCTTC
TRBV28	TRBJ1-2	NA	NA	CASSLFLGAAYGYTF	TGTGCCAGCAGTTTATTCCTGGGGGCGGCCTATGGCTACACCTTC
TRBV19	TRBJ2-3	TRBD1	NA	CASRQGATDTQYF	TGTGCCAGTAGGCAGGGGGCCACAGATACGCAGTATTTT
TRBV19	TRBJ2-7	NA	NA	CASRGRRGEGTYEQYF	TGTGCCAGTAGGGGAAGGCGGGGAGAGGGGACCTACGAGCAGTACTTC
TRBV5-4	TRBJ2-1	TRBD2	few	CASSLDGRPYNEQFF	TGTGCCAGCAGCTTGGACGGGAGGCCCTACAATGAGCAGTTCTTC
TRBV18	TRBJ1-1	NA	NA	CASSLGGVGNTEAFF	TGTGCCAGCTCACTCGGAGGAGTTGGGAACACTGAAGCTTTCTTT
TRBV16	TRBJ1-2	NA	NA	CASSQLFVGTSYGYTF	TGTGCCAGCAGCCAGCTCTTTGTCGGGACAAGCTATGGCTACACCTTC
TRBV19	TRBJ1-5	NA	NA	CASSRDYQPQHF	TGTGCCAGTAGCAGAGACTACCAGCCCCAGCATTTT
TRBV28	TRBJ2-2	TRBD1	NA	CASSSAGTGAPGELFF	TGTGCCAGCAGTTCCGCCGGGACAGGGGCTCCCGGGGAGCTGTTTTTT
TRBV4-2	TRBJ2-1	NA	NA	CASSHGGSSYNEQFF	TGTGCCAGCAGCCACGGGGGAAGCTCCTACAATGAGCAGTTCTTC
TRBV19	TRBJ2-7	TRBD2	NA	CASSTTLAGVGYEQYF	TGTGCCAGTAGTACAACACTAGCGGGAGTAGGGTACGAGCAGTACTTC
TRBV2	TRBJ2-2	TRBD2	NA	CASRARTSGSNTGELFF	TGTGCCAGCAGAGCTAGGACTAGCGGTTCGAACACCGGGGAGCTGTTTTTT
TRBV18	TRBJ2-7	TRBD2	once	CASSPPNIAGTYEQYF	TGTGCCAGCTCACCACCAAATATAGCGGGGACCTACGAGCAGTACTTC
TRBV6-5	TRBJ1-3	TRBD1	NA	CASTPGQNSGNTIYF	TGTGCCAGCACCCCGGGACAGAACTCTGGAAACACCATATATTTT
TRBV10-3	TRBJ2-1	NA	NA	CAISGAADTSYNEQFF	TGTGCCATCAGTGGCGCGGCGGATACTTCCTACAATGAGCAGTTCTTC
TRBV7-9	TRBJ2-7	NA	NA	CASSLRDYEQYF	TGTGCCAGCAGCCTCCGGGACTACGAGCAGTACTTC
TRBV6-1	TRBJ2-7	TRBD2	NA	CASSEATSGGPYEQYF	TGTGCCAGCAGTGAAGCGACTAGCGGGGGGCCCTACGAGCAGTACTTC
TRBV9	TRBJ2-3	NA	NA	CASSVAAQRNTDTQYF	TGTGCCAGCAGCGTAGCTGCCCAGCGGAACACAGATACGCAGTATTTT
TRBV6-2/TRBV6-3	TRBJ2-7	TRBD1	NA	CASSPPTAQGASYEQYF	TGTGCCAGCAGCCCTCCTACGGCACAGGGGGCTTCCTACGAGCAGTACTTC
TRBV9	TRBJ1-6	NA	NA	CASSVEGSLASPLHF	TGTGCCAGCAGCGTAGAAGGGAGCCTTGCTTCACCCCTCCACTTT
TRBV6-2/TRBV6-3	TRBJ1-1	NA	NA	CASSWARTEAFF	TGTGCCAGCAGTTGGGCACGAACTGAAGCTTTCTTT
TRBV6-2/TRBV6-3	TRBJ1-5	NA	NA	CASTPPGQRGQPQHF	TGTGCCAGCACCCCCCCGGGACAAAGGGGTCAGCCCCAGCATTTT
TRBV11-2	TRBJ1-1	TRBD1	NA	CASSLEGQGWGEAFF	TGTGCCAGCAGCTTAGAGGGACAGGGTTGGGGTGAAGCTTTCTTT